The 15 T cell receptor beta chains below all came from one sample that was sequenced in a study of shared clonotypes between healthy human individuals. The assay was immunoSEQ multiplex PCR, and TCRdb's table has in-frame clones only and misses some. Among roughly 500,000 clones, approximately 80% were seen once, and the ten largest hold 13%. Material: PBMCs. The receptor source for this set is a middle-aged woman in good health. Some clones in this sample may be carry-over from other donors' samples.

The chain uses TRBV28 and TRBJ1-2; 7 bases match TRBD1. This CDR3 contains 14 residues. Per the germline V gene, CDR1 is MDHEN and CDR2 is SYDVKM. Unmatched junction bases numbered 4, after V lost 3 bases and J lost 3 bases. The CDR3 DNA reads TGTGCCAGCAGTTTGGCGGGACAGTACTATGGCTACACCTTC. Residues: CASSLAGQYYGYTF.

V is TRBV28 and J is TRBJ2-3; 12 nucleotides align to TRBD2. CDR1 MDHEN and CDR2 SYDVKM come from the germline V gene. V was clipped by 6 bases and J by 2 bases; unmatched bases: 3. The CDR3 runs 15 residues. The CDR3 nucleotides are TGTGCCAGCAGAAGACTAGCGGGAGACACAGATACGCAGTATTTT. Amino acids: CASRRLAGDTDTQYF.

The chain employs TRBV4-1 and TRBJ1-4; 10 bases align to TRBD1. The germline V gene encodes CDR1 MGHRA and CDR2 YSYEKL. V shed 2 bases and J 5 bases; nucleotides not matched to a gene: 5. This CDR3 has 16 residues. The CDR3 DNA follows: TGCGCCAGCAGCCAACAGGGGACAGGGGCGAATGAAAAACTGTTTTTT. It encodes CASSQQGTGANEKLFF.

J is TRBJ2-1 and V is TRBV5-1, with 9 bases fitting TRBD2. Losses at the gene ends were 4 bases for V and 2 bases for J; bases not matched to a gene: 7. There are 16 residues in the CDR3. Germline-derived CDR1 and CDR2 are SGHRS and YFSETQ. CDR3 protein: CASSDPSGTTYNEQFF. In DNA form, the CDR3 reads TGCGCCAGCAGCGACCCTAGCGGGACTACCTACAATGAGCAGTTCTTC.

This chain joins TRBV27 and TRBJ2-1, with D perhaps matching TRBD1 or TRBD2 (7 bases each). Per germline, CDR1 MNHEY and CDR2 SMNVEV (reference sequence). This CDR3 is 13 amino acids long. The V end lost 6 bases, the J end lost 12 bases, and 18 bases lay between the germline ends. CDR3 DNA: TGTGCCAGCAGCGTTGGAGGGGGCGGGGGGCAGTTCTTC. It encodes CASSVGGGGGQFF.

CDR3 in amino acids: CSVLAGVGTDTQYF. The CDR3 DNA reads as TGCAGTGTGTTGGCGGGAGTCGGCACAGATACGCAGTATTTT. This sequence joins TRBV29-1 and TRBJ2-3; 7 nucleotides align to TRBD2. CDR3 length: 14 amino acids. Germline lookup yields CDR1 SQVTM and CDR2 ANQGSEA.

The J gene is TRBJ2-7, the V gene TRBV6-6, with D maybe TRBD1 (6 bases). The CDR3 loop spans 15 amino acids. Germline V gives CDR1 MNHNY, CDR2 SVGAGI (reference sequence). The germline V and J ends were trimmed by 0 bases and 3 bases, with 12 bases remaining between them. CDR3 DNA: TGTGCCAGCAGTTACTCGATCCAACAGGGCTACGAGCAGTACTTC. As protein: CASSYSIQQGYEQYF.

CDR3 nucleotides: TGTGCCAGCAGGGACCACACTAGGAGCGAGCAGTACTTC. Translating gives CASRDHTRSEQYF. The genes are TRBV6-6 and TRBJ2-5, with a possible D match to TRBD2 (5 bases). The J call may not be correct, given that the DNA end is closer to TRBJ2-7. The CDR3 sequence is 13 residues long. Per the germline V gene, CDR1 is MNHNY and CDR2 is SVGAGI (reference sequence).

The V gene is TRBV4-1, the J gene TRBJ2-5, with D maybe TRBD2 (6 bases). Per the germline V gene, CDR1 is MGHRA and CDR2 is YSYEKL. Trimming left V 1 base short and J 5 bases short, with 14 bases between. This CDR3 is 15 amino acids long. Here the CDR3 reads CASSQGARGRETQYF. The CDR3 DNA sequence: TGCGCCAGCAGCCAAGGGGCCCGAGGGAGGGAGACCCAGTACTTC.

The chain couples TRBV2 to TRBJ2-5; 8 bases match TRBD1. The V gene end was trimmed by 6 bases and the J gene end by 1 base; junction bases not matched to a gene: 4. CDR3 size: 14 residues. Germline CDR1 reads SNHLY; CDR2 reads FYNNEI. The CDR3 reads CASSQQGVQETQYF. CDR3 DNA: TGTGCCAGCAGCCAACAGGGGGTCCAAGAGACCCAGTACTTC.

The V call is TRBV4-3, the J call TRBJ1-5, with D uncertain. CDR1 and CDR2 (germline): LGHNA, YSLEER. The CDR3 spans 13 residues. V dropped 1 base and J dropped 6 bases, with 7 bases sitting between them. CDR3 region: CASSQVSGQPQHF. The CDR3 nucleotides read TGCGCCAGCAGCCAAGTATCGGGTCAGCCCCAGCATTTT.

V gene TRBV9 combines with J gene TRBJ2-7; 8 bases align to TRBD1. The CDR3 is made up of 16 amino acids. V lost 3 bases and J lost 3; bases outside the gene matches: 11. Germline V gene data show CDR1 as SGDLS and CDR2 as YYNGEE. CDR3: CASSGAPGQAFYEQYF. The CDR3 bases are TGTGCCAGCAGCGGAGCACCGGGACAGGCGTTCTACGAGCAGTACTTC.

The J gene is TRBJ2-5, the V gene TRBV5-1; D perhaps matches TRBD1 (5 bases). Germline V gene data show CDR1 as SGHRS and CDR2 as YFSETQ. V dropped 4 bases and J dropped 4 bases, with 17 bases sitting between them. The CDR3 loop spans 15 amino acids. CDR3: CASSPSGQGLETQYF. CDR3 sequence (DNA): TGCGCCAGCAGCCCATCCGGTCAGGGTTTAGAGACCCAGTACTTC.

With respect to this clone: A single base separates this from a much larger clone, so it may be a read error. DNA of the CDR3: TGCACCAGCAGCCAGAACGTGTGGGAGGGCATCGGGGAGCTGTTTTTT. Protein product: CTSSQNVWEGIGELFF. This chain links TRBV1 with TRBJ2-2; the D segment call TRBD2 is taken from the table without a DNA check. TRBV1 is an annotated pseudogene. This CDR3 is built from 16 residues.

This clone has more than one count but fewer than ten. The chain couples TRBV28 to TRBJ2-3; 12 bases line up with TRBD1. The CDR3 runs to 16 residues. Germline V CDR1 and CDR2: MDHEN, SYDVKM. Trimming cost V 7 bases and J 6 bases; bases outside gene matches: 11. CDR3 sequence reads: CASTMLGTGGMDTQYF. The DNA for the CDR3 is TGTGCCAGCACGATGCTGGGGACAGGGGGCATGGATACGCAGTATTTT.